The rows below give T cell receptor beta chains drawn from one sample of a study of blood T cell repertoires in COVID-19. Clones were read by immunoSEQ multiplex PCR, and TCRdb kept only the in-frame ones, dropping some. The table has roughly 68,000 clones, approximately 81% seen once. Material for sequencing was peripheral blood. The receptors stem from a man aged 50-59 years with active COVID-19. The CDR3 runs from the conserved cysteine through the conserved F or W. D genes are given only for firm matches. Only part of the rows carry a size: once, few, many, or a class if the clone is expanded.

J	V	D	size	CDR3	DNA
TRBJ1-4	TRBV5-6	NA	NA	CASRPGGKGLGEKLFF	TGTGCCAGCAGGCCGGGGGGTAAGGGTCTTGGCGAAAAACTGTTTTTT
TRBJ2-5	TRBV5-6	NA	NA	CASSFAGTGGTQYF	TGTGCCAGCAGCTTTGCGGGGACCGGGGGGACCCAGTACTTC
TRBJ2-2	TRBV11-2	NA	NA	CASSLTPGGGNTGELFF	TGTGCCAGCAGCCTAACCCCTGGGGGAGGAAACACCGGGGAGCTGTTTTTT
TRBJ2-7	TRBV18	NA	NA	CASSLNREYGEQYF	TGTGCCAGCTCCCTGAATCGGGAGTACGGCGAGCAGTACTTC
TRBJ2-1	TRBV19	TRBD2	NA	CASSFPTSGRRNEQFF	TGTGCCAGTAGTTTCCCGACTAGCGGGAGAAGGAATGAGCAGTTCTTC
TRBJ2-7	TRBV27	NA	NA	CASREYNSPYEQYF	TGTGCCAGCAGAGAGTATAACTCCCCCTACGAGCAGTACTTC
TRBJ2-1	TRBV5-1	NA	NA	CASSLDPSSEQFF	TGCGCCAGCAGCTTGGACCCGTCGAGTGAGCAGTTCTTC
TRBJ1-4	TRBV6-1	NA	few	CASSEPGRVGKLFF	TGTGCCAGCAGTGAACCGGGCAGGGTGGGAAAACTGTTTTTT
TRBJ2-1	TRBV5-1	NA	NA	CASSPTGGGYNEQFF	TGCGCCAGCAGCCCAACGGGGGGCGGATACAATGAGCAGTTCTTC
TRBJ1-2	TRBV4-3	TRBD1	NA	CASSQIPGGQDGYTF	TGCGCCAGCAGCCAAATCCCAGGGGGCCAAGATGGCTACACCTTC
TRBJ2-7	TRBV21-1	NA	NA	CASSNLYEQYF	TGTGCCAGCAGCAATCTCTACGAGCAGTACTTC